These 16 T cell receptor beta chains originate from one sample sequenced in a study of CD8+ T cells in alopecia areata. The authors extracted RNA and reverse transcribed it into cDNA as the sequencing template. Sequencing was performed with immunoSEQ multiplex PCR; in TCRdb, only in-frame clones are kept and a portion is missing. This repertoire lists more than 250,000 clones without singletons; approximately 1.2% sits in the top ten. It was with CD4, CD8alpha, NKG2D, NKG2ACE and other markers that pooled cutaneous lymph node cells were sorted. The sample taken for sequencing was CD4+ T cells sorted from a lymph node. The source is a C3H/HeJ mouse with alopecia areata. This strain's MHC haplotype is H2-k.

About this clone: Gene names are the mouse ones. The sequenced fragment ends 4 residues before the CDR3 boundary, so the rest is inferred from the germline J gene. This sample includes further DNA sequences coding for the same CDR3. This chain joins TRBV1 and TRBJ2-3; D may be TRBD1 (7 bases). Trimming removed 3 bases from V and 1 base from J, with 11 bases in between. Per germline, CDR1 NSQYPW and CDR2 LRSPGD (reference sequence). The CDR3 length is 15 residues. The CDR3 bases that were read are TGCACCTGCAGTGCTCAGGGGGGAGGTGCAGAA. As protein: CTCSAQGGGAE. In full, the CDR3 is CTCSAQGGGAETLYF.

Concerning this clone itself: A much larger clone differs by one base, so this may be a read error. Any gene name here is a mouse gene name. The CDR3 end is not reached by the read, which stops 3 residues before it; the germline J gene fills it in. Other nucleotide sequences from this sample produce the same CDR3. V and J are TRBV1 and TRBJ1-6; 9 bases are a match to TRBD1. TRBJ1-6 is identified as an open reading frame with a role that is uncertain. Germline V gives CDR1 NSQYPW, CDR2 LRSPGD (reference sequence). The CDR3 has 15 residues. V was pared by 3 bases and J by 4 bases, with 1 base of the junction left unmatched. The CDR3 reads CTCSAGTGYNSPLYF. The CDR3 bases that were read are TGCACCTGCAGTGCTGGGACAGGGTATAATTCGCCC.

Points on this clone: Each gene name is a mouse one. The sequence runs out 4 residues before the end of the CDR3; the remainder is reconstructed from the germline J gene. This chain uses TRBV13-3 with TRBJ2-4; tentative D call: TRBD2 (7 bases). The CDR3 loop spans 13 amino acids. Germline CDR1 is NNHDY and CDR2 is SYVADS. CDR3 DNA (partial): TGTGCCAGCAGTGGGGGGGCCCTAAAC. Its translation is CASSGGALN. The full-length CDR3 reads as CASSGGALNTLYF.

This clone was seen a handful of times. Mouse names are used for the genes. The CDR3 is cut off 4 residues early in the read; its end comes from the germline J gene. The chain joins TRBV13-1 to TRBJ2-5; 9 bases are shared with TRBD1. Germline CDR1 reads NSHNY; CDR2 reads SYGAGN. The CDR3 has 15 amino acids. The sequenced CDR3 bases are TGTGCCAGCAGTGATGTATGGACAGGGGAAGAC. It codes for CASSDVWTGED. The CDR3, in full, reads CASSDVWTGEDTQYF.

This clone has a count of ten or more. Gene names refer to mouse genes. The read is 4 residues too short to cover the CDR3 end, so that end is filled in from the germline J gene. V and J are TRBV1 and TRBJ1-1; D might be TRBD1 (6 bases). Germline CDR1 NSQYPW, CDR2 LRSPGD (reference sequence). There are 16 residues in the CDR3. V lost 0 bases, J lost 0 bases, and 11 bases lay in between. The chain's CDR3 is CTCSADLGTTNTEVFF. CDR3 DNA, as far as it was read: TGCACCTGCAGTGCAGATCTCGGGACAACAAACACA.

This clone was found many times. Gene names are the mouse ones. The sequenced fragment ends 4 residues before the CDR3 boundary, so the rest is inferred from the germline J gene. The chain couples TRBV17 to TRBJ2-3, with TRBD1 identical over 7 bases. The CDR3 runs 13 residues. Germline V gene data show CDR1 as MNHDT and CDR2 as YYDKIL. V lost 6 bases, J lost 1 base, and 1 base stayed unmatched. The CDR3 loop is CASRDRGAETLYF. The sequenced part of the CDR3 DNA is TGTGCTAGCAGAGACAGGGGTGCAGAA.

This clone was found a few times. Here the gene names and germline are mouse. Within the sample, other DNA sequences also encode this same CDR3. Partial CDR3 DNA: TGTGCCAGCAGTATTGGCCAGGGGACA. Translating it yields CASSIGQGT. In full, the CDR3 is CASSIGQGTEVFF. This chain uses TRBV19 with TRBJ1-1; possible D gene TRBD1, 6 bases. The observed sequence ends 4 residues before the CDR3 terminus, with the missing tail filled in from the germline J gene. This CDR3 region has 13 residues. Germline V lookup: CDR1 FNHDT, CDR2 SITEND (reference sequence).

In this sample, this clone turned up a few times. The listed genes are named as in mouse. The CDR3 goes on 4 residues after the read ends, and that part is filled in from the germline J gene. Additional DNA sequences in this sample encode the identical CDR3. The chain joins TRBV13-1 to TRBJ2-2; TRBD1 might be the D (5 bases). Deletions cut 2 bases from V and 3 bases from J, with 8 bases between. The germline gives CDR1 NSHNY, CDR2 SYGAGN. This CDR3 comprises 14 residues. The CDR3 DNA, read in part, is TGTGCCAGCAGTGACCCCAGGGACACCGGG. It yields the protein CASSDPRDTG. The CDR3 reads in full as CASSDPRDTGQLYF.

This clone showed up just a few times. Gene names and germline refer to mouse. The missing CDR3 end, 4 residues past where the read stops, is filled in from the germline J gene. This same CDR3 is encoded by further DNA sequences in the sample. The chain has TRBV13-1 and TRBJ2-3, with 7 bases that match TRBD2. V gave up 2 bases and J gave up 0 bases; unmatched junction bases: 3. The CDR3 totals 15 residues. The V gene's germline CDR1 is NSHNY and CDR2 SYGAGN. The covered CDR3 bases are TGTGCCAGCAGTGAGGGGGGGGGTAGTGCAGAA. Its translation: CASSEGGGSAE. The CDR3, in full, reads CASSEGGGSAETLYF.

Regarding this clone: These gene names are mouse names. The CDR3 end falls 4 residues outside the read, so it is completed with the germline J gene. The rearrangement links TRBV5 to TRBJ1-1; the match to TRBD1 covers 7 bases. V shed 1 base, J shed 3 bases, and the junction held 2 bases outside the gene matches. The CDR3 contains 14 residues. The germline CDR1 and CDR2 sequences are LGHNA and YNLKQL (reference sequence). Incomplete CDR3 DNA: TGTGCCAGCAGCCAAGGCAGGGGGGACACA. Translation: CASSQGRGDT. The whole CDR3 reads CASSQGRGDTEVFF.

In its sample, this clone was seen a few times. Gene names and germline refer to mouse. The read terminates 4 residues before the CDR3 end, so the remaining end is supplied by the germline J gene. Other DNA sequences in this specimen translate into the identical CDR3. The J gene is TRBJ2-5, the V gene TRBV1; TRBD1 matches at 10 bases. After removal of 6 bases from V and 3 bases from J, the junction contained 3 bases not matched to a gene. Per germline, CDR1 NSQYPW and CDR2 LRSPGD (reference sequence). CDR3 length: 14 amino acids. CDR3: CTCSRDRGQDTQYF. CDR3 bases read: TGCACCTGCAGCCGGGACAGGGGTCAAGAC.

Points on this clone: The gene symbols are mouse symbols. The read terminates 4 residues before the CDR3 end, so the remaining end is supplied by the germline J gene. The sample has other DNA sequences that encode this CDR3 too. The chain couples TRBV19 to TRBJ2-7; 9 nucleotides line up with TRBD2. The V gene end was trimmed by 5 bases and the J gene end by 0 bases; junction bases not matched to a gene: 0. Germline V gene sequence: CDR1 FNHDT, CDR2 SITEND (reference sequence). The CDR3 consists of 13 residues. CDR3 DNA, as far as it was read: TGTGCCAGCAGGGACTGGGGCTCCTAT. This sequence encodes CASRDWGSY. The whole CDR3 reads CASRDWGSYEQYF.

Regarding this clone: Mouse names are used for the genes. Read coverage stops 4 residues before the CDR3 terminus; the germline J gene supplies the remainder. J is TRBJ2-1 and V is TRBV13-1; 9 bases agree with TRBD1. V lost 6 bases, J lost 5 bases, and 3 bases stayed unmatched. The CDR3 extends over 13 amino acids. Germline lookup yields CDR1 NSHNY and CDR2 SYGAGN. Partial CDR3 DNA: TGTGCCAGCACCGGGACAGGGAATGCT. Encoded protein: CASTGTGNA. The CDR3 reads in full as CASTGTGNAEQFF.

This clone was seen a few times. Each gene name is a mouse one. The read halts 3 residues ahead of the CDR3 end, with the missing end drawn from the germline J gene. Other DNA sequences in this specimen translate into the identical CDR3. V and J are TRBV5 and TRBJ1-6; tentative D call: TRBD1 (5 bases). TRBJ1-6 carries the ORF label, with uncertain function. The germline V gene has CDR1 LGHNA and CDR2 YNLKQL (reference sequence). The CDR3 is 15 residues long. The V end lost 0 bases, the J end lost 4 bases, and 7 bases lay between the germline ends. The CDR3 spells CASSQDEGYNSPLYF. The DNA read from the CDR3 is TGTGCCAGCAGCCAAGACGAGGGGTATAATTCGCCC.

In its sample, this clone was seen a few times. The gene names given are mouse names. Incomplete CDR3 DNA: TGTGCCAGCGGTGACGACTTCTAT. The encoded protein is CASGDDFY. The full CDR3 is CASGDDFYEQYF. The chain joins TRBV13-2 to TRBJ2-7; D gene uncertain. With the read ending 4 residues before the CDR3 end, the germline J gene is used to fill in that end. Germline CDR1 is NNHNN and CDR2 is SYGAGS (reference sequence). This CDR3 is 12 amino acids long. Trimming took off 2 bases at V and 3 bases at J, with 6 bases between the two ends.

Remarks on this clone: A much larger clone lies one base from this, so it may be a read error. Gene names follow the mouse nomenclature. Read coverage stops 4 residues before the CDR3 terminus; the germline J gene supplies the remainder. Other DNA sequences within the sample encode an identical CDR3. V is TRBV5 and J is TRBJ2-1; weak D call: TRBD2 (6 bases). Germline V lookup: CDR1 LGHNA, CDR2 YNLKQL (reference sequence). Trimming took 1 base from V and 1 from J, leaving 8 bases between them. The CDR3 covers 15 residues. CDR3 bases read: TGTGCCAGCAGCCAAGTGGGGGACAACTATGCT. As protein: CASSQVGDNYA. The full CDR3 is CASSQVGDNYAEQFF.